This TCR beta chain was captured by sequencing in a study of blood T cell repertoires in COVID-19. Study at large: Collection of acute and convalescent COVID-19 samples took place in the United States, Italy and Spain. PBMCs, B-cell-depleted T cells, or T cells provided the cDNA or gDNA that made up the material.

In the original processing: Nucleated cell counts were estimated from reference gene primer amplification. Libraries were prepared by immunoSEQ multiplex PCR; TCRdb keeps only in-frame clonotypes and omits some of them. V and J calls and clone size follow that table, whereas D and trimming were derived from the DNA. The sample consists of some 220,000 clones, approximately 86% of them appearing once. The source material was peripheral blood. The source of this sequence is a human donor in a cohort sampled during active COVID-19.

The CDR3 DNA sequence: TGTGCCAGCAGCGTAGGGCACTCCTACGAGCAGTACTTC. Translation: CASSVGHSYEQYF. The chain has TRBV9 and TRBJ2-7; D gene uncertain. Deletions cut 0 bases from V and 0 bases from J, with 4 bases between. The germline V gene has CDR1 SGDLS and CDR2 YYNGEE. The CDR3 covers 13 residues.